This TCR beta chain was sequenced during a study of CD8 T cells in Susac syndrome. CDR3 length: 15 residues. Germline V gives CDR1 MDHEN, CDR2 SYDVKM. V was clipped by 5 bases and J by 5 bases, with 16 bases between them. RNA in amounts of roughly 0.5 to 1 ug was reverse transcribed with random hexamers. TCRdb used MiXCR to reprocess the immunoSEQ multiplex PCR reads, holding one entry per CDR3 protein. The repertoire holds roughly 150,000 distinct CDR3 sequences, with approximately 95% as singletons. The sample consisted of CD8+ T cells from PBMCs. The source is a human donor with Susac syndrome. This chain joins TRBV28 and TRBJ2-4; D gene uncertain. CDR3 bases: TGTGCCAGCAGTCCGACGTACGTAGTGGAAAACATTCAGTACTTC. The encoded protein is CASSPTYVVENIQYF.